The 15 T cell receptor beta chains in this list originate from one sample, sequenced in a study of beta chain features in type 1 diabetes. Points from the study as a whole: TCRB CDR3 length was moderately but significantly reduced in all four CD4+ subsets of Type 1 diabetes patients.

Since all of the isolated RNA was reverse transcribed, expressed TCRB transcripts were what got sequenced. Libraries were prepared by immunoSEQ multiplex PCR; TCRdb keeps only in-frame clonotypes and omits some of them. Of 300,000 or so clones listed, about a tenth were seen once; the top ten hold approximately 1%. Their antigens remain unidentified. The sample consisted of central memory CD4+ T cells from blood. The receptors come from a man in his thirties or forties with type 1 diabetes.

This clone was observed many times. This rearrangement joins TRBV2 to TRBJ2-7; TRBD1 matches 8 bases. This CDR3 region has 14 residues. CDR1 SNHLY and CDR2 FYNNEI come from the germline V gene. V shed 8 bases, J shed 6 bases, and the junction held 12 bases outside the gene matches. CDR3 amino acids: CASRRRTGRSEQYF. The CDR3, as DNA: TGTGCCAGCCGCCGACGGACAGGGAGGTCCGAGCAGTACTTC.

This clone occurred a few times. V gene TRBV5-1 combines with J gene TRBJ2-1; D is uncertain. This CDR3 has 15 residues. V lost 3 bases to trimming and J lost 5 bases, with 15 bases between them. Per germline, CDR1 SGHRS and CDR2 YFSETQ. The CDR3 sequence: CASSWANPSDNEQFF. CDR3 nucleotide sequence: TGCGCCAGCAGCTGGGCTAACCCCAGTGACAATGAGCAGTTCTTC.

This chain links TRBV6-5 with TRBJ2-5; unclear D gene. Matching the DNA end better, TRBJ2-7 makes the J call doubtful. Germline V gene lookup returns CDR1 MNHEY and CDR2 SVGAGI. The CDR3 contains 15 residues. For the CDR3, the DNA is TGTGCCAGCAGTTATAAGGCAGAGACACTCTACGAGCAGTACTTC. This gives the protein CASSYKAETLYEQYF.

This clone showed up just a few times. One end of the junction does not line up with germline, which may come from a read error. The chain joins TRBV20-1 to TRBJ2-1, with D unresolved. CDR1 and CDR2 (germline): DFQATT, SNEGSKA (reference sequence). The CDR3 is 8 residues long. The CDR3 DNA follows: TGCAGTGCTAGCAGCATGGTCTTC. Encoded protein: CSASSMVF.

The table lists this clone with many counts. This chain joins TRBV7-2 and TRBJ1-2; D possibly corresponds to TRBD1 (5 bases). V lost 5 bases and J 8 bases, leaving 18 bases between the germline ends. This CDR3 comprises 14 residues. In germline, CDR1 is SGHTA, CDR2 FQGNSA. Here the CDR3 reads CASSPKGSTPGYTF. CDR3 in DNA: TGTGCCAGCAGCCCAAAGGGGAGTACGCCCGGCTACACCTTC.

Only a few counts were recorded for this clone. The chain uses TRBV11-2 and TRBJ1-1; TRBD1 agrees at 9 bases. This CDR3 contains 14 residues. Per the germline V gene, CDR1 is SGHAT and CDR2 is FQNNGV. Trimming removed 6 bases from V and 6 bases from J; junction bases left unmatched: 8. The CDR3 DNA reads as TGTGCCAGCAGATGGACAGGGGCCGATTCTGAAGCTTTCTTT. This sequence encodes CASRWTGADSEAFF. The full variable domain, completed using reference TRBV11-2 and TRBJ1-1, is EAGVAQSPRYKIIEKRQSVAFWCNPISGHATLYWYQQILGQGPKLLIQFQNNGVVDDSQLPKDRFSAERLKGVDSTLKIQPAKLEDSAVYLCASRWTGADSEAFFGQGTRLTVV.

A few counts support this clone. The chain employs TRBV10-1 and TRBJ2-3; tentative D call: TRBD2 (5 bases). The CDR3 is 15 residues long. Germline-derived CDR1 and CDR2 are WNHNN and SYGVQD (reference sequence). V was cut by 2 bases and J by 7 bases, with 16 bases left in between. DNA for the CDR3: TGCGCCAGCAGTGAGAACTCGCTGGGAGAGTATACGCAGTATTTT. This codes for CASSENSLGEYTQYF.

This clone was seen only a few times. Here the CDR3 reads CASSLGGEYDTQYF. The CDR3 DNA reads as TGTGCCAGCAGCTTAGGTGGGGAATACGATACGCAGTATTTT. The chain joins TRBV11-2 to TRBJ2-3; D not certain. In germline, CDR1 is SGHAT, CDR2 FQNNGV. Deletions cut 1 base from V and 6 bases from J, with 11 bases between. The CDR3 spans 14 residues.

The chain carries TRBV25-1 and TRBJ1-2, with D perhaps TRBD1 (5 bases). Germline CDR1 and CDR2: MGHDK and SYGVNS. V gave up 6 bases and J gave up 6 bases, with 14 bases separating them. The CDR3 has 13 residues. The CDR3 region has the DNA TGTGCCAGCAGGACTCCCCGGGGCGATGGCTACACCTTC. Translation gives CASRTPRGDGYTF.

With respect to this clone: At the DNA level, this CDR3 is encoded by other sequences in the same sample as well. CDR3 sequence reads: CASSYRGAYEQYF. CDR3 bases: TGTGCCAGCAGCTACAGGGGCGCTTACGAGCAGTACTTC. The chain combines TRBV5-6 with TRBJ2-7; 7 nucleotides agree with TRBD1. The CDR3 spans 13 residues. CDR1 and CDR2 from the germline V gene are SGHDT and YYEEEE. The V gene end was trimmed by 3 bases and the J gene end by 4 bases; junction bases not matched to a gene: 4. Complete variable domain (other parts from reference TRBV5-6 and TRBJ2-7): DAGVTQSPTHLIKTRGQQVTLRCSPKSGHDTVSWYQQALGQGPQFIFQYYEEEERQRGNFPDRFSGHQFPNYSSELNVNALLLGDSALYLCASSYRGAYEQYFGPGTRLTVT.

This clone was counted between two and nine times. This chain connects TRBV11-2 to TRBJ1-6; D remains ambiguous. The V and J ends lost 1 base and 9 bases respectively, with 16 bases between them. Germline V gives CDR1 SGHAT, CDR2 FQNNGV. The CDR3 consists of 16 residues. CDR3 bases: TGTGCCAGCAGCTTAGCTCCCCCGGGTGACGGTTCACCCCTCCACTTT. Its translation is CASSLAPPGDGSPLHF.

This rearrangement joins TRBV7-2 to TRBJ2-5; D is possibly TRBD1 or TRBD2 (6 bases each). Trimming left V 1 base short and J 2 bases short, with 17 bases between. The CDR3 extends over 17 amino acids. Germline V gene data show CDR1 as SGHTA and CDR2 as FQGNSA. CDR3 coding DNA: TGTGCCAGCAGCTTAGTAGGGGGGACACATCCTCAAGAGACCCAGTACTTC. Its translation is CASSLVGGTHPQETQYF.

This clone turned up a few times. The V and J genes are TRBV10-1 and TRBJ1-1, with TRBD1 identical over 8 bases. After removal of 5 bases from V and 4 bases from J, the junction contained 3 bases not matched to a gene. The V gene's germline CDR1 is WNHNN and CDR2 SYGVQD (reference sequence). This CDR3 region has 13 residues. The CDR3 DNA sequence: TGCGCCAGCAGTAAAACAGGGGGCACTGAAGCTTTCTTT. It yields the protein CASSKTGGTEAFF.

V and J are TRBV29-1 and TRBJ2-3, with TRBD1 matching over 11 bases. CDR3 size: 13 residues. V shed 6 bases, J shed 6 bases, and the junction held 5 bases outside the gene matches. Germline CDR1 and CDR2: SQVTM and ANQGSEA. The DNA of the CDR3 is TGCAGCGTAGGACAGGGGGCCTATGATACGCAGTATTTT. It specifies CSVGQGAYDTQYF.

This clone was observed a few times. V and J are TRBV10-3 and TRBJ1-1; a possible D gene is TRBD1 (5 bases). Per the germline V gene, CDR1 is ENHRY and CDR2 is SYGVKD. V shed 6 bases and J shed 2 bases, with 10 bases lying between them. This CDR3 is built from 13 residues. The CDR3 here is CAIRVGENTEAFF. In DNA form, the CDR3 reads TGTGCCATCAGAGTAGGGGAAAACACTGAAGCTTTCTTT.